This record covers a single T cell receptor beta chain. Its specificity is not known. The PCR was carried out with 60 Vbeta primers and 13 Jbeta primers. The assay was immunoSEQ multiplex PCR, and TCRdb's table has in-frame clones only and misses some. The sample lists about 200,000 clones; roughly three quarters were seen once. Germline CDR1 SGDLS, CDR2 YYNGEE. This CDR3 spans 14 amino acids. Trimming took 4 bases from V and 5 from J; bases not matched to a gene: 5. This record belongs to a study of cytomegalovirus exposure and HLA in healthy donors. Study outcomes and limitations: In an earlier analysis, about 87% or about 30%: the productive usage of most TCR beta V segments.

The chain employs TRBV9 and TRBJ2-2; TRBD1 aligns across 7 bases. Sequencing was carried out using PBMCs. This receptor was taken from a male donor in good health and CMV-seropositive. The CDR3 spells CASSLRQGTGELFF. DNA for the CDR3: TGTGCCAGCAGCTTAAGACAGGGAACCGGGGAGCTGTTTTTT.